One and the same sample provided the 22 T cell receptor beta chains below, sequenced in a study of identical twins. MiXCR, applied by TCRdb to the 5' RACE reads, yields one record per CDR3 protein. The repertoire holds 540,000 or so distinct CDR3 sequences, with around 24% as singletons. Another study also made use of these data, one on yellow fever vaccine responses in identical twins.

The sequenced sample was CD4+ T cells sorted from blood. The source is a woman younger than 30 in good health.

In its sample, this clonotype was seen a few times. DNA of the CDR3: TGCGCCAGCAGTCAGCCTCCCCGGGAGTTAAGGCAGCCCCAGCATTTT. The encoded protein is CASSQPPRELRQPQHF. The chain couples TRBV23-1 to TRBJ1-5; no firm D call. TRBV23-1 is marked as an open reading frame, function uncertain. CDR3 size: 16 residues. Trimming removed 3 bases from V and 7 bases from J, with 19 bases in between.

This clonotype has at least ten counts. This rearrangement joins TRBV29-1 to TRBJ2-2; D perhaps matches TRBD1 (6 bases). Deletions cut 7 bases from V and 5 bases from J, with 17 bases between. Germline V gives CDR1 SQVTM, CDR2 ANQGSEA. The CDR3 spans 14 residues. In DNA, the CDR3 is TGCAGCGCGGGCACCGGGACAACTACCGGGGAGCTGTTTTTT. Protein product: CSAGTGTTTGELFF.

The table lists this clonotype with a few counts. V and J are TRBV7-4 and TRBJ2-7, with 7 bases identical to TRBD1. This CDR3 is 17 amino acids long. Germline V gives CDR1 SGHVT, CDR2 SQSDAQ. V was pared by 2 bases and J by 6 bases, with 16 bases of the junction left unmatched. The CDR3 DNA sequence: TGTGCCAGCAGCTTAATGGGCGTGACAGGGCGATTCTGCGAGCAGTACGTC. As protein: CASSLMGVTGRFCEQYV.

The V gene is TRBV7-9, the J gene TRBJ2-5, with a weak D call TRBD1 (5 bases). Looked up from germline, CDR1 is SEHNR and CDR2 is FQNEAQ (reference sequence). Trimming took 5 bases from V and 7 from J, leaving 5 bases between them. CDR3 length: 10 amino acids. CDR3 bases: TGTGCCAGCAGCAGGGGGACCCAGTACTTC. Its translation: CASSRGTQYF.

This clonotype was recorded a few times. The chain links TRBV3-1 to TRBJ1-1; D not resolved. The CDR3 consists of 13 residues. In germline, CDR1 is LGHDT, CDR2 YNNKEL (reference sequence). Trimming removed 3 bases at V and 1 base at J, with 6 bases between. The CDR3: CASSHPPNTEAFF. The CDR3 DNA reads TGTGCCAGCAGCCACCCCCCGAACACTGAAGCTTTCTTT.

This clonotype was detected only a few times. The chain joins TRBV7-9 to TRBJ2-1; 8 nucleotides match TRBD2. V was pared by 1 base and J by 6 bases, with 8 bases of the junction left unmatched. In germline, CDR1 is SEHNR, CDR2 FQNEAQ (reference sequence). The CDR3 totals 16 residues. The CDR3: CASSLEGARGGNEQFF. In DNA form, the CDR3 reads TGTGCCAGCAGCTTAGAGGGCGCCCGGGGGGGCAATGAGCAGTTCTTC.

The rearrangement links TRBV5-1 to TRBJ1-6, with a tentative D call TRBD1 (5 bases). The ends were cut back, 1 base at V and 8 bases at J, with 13 bases in the middle. From germline, CDR1 is SGHRS and CDR2 YFSETQ. The CDR3 spans 15 residues. In nucleotides, the CDR3 is TGCGCCAGCAGCTTGATTGGGGGGTTACATTCACCCCTCCACTTT. The encoded protein is CASSLIGGLHSPLHF.

This clonotype has only a few counts. In DNA form, the CDR3 reads TGTGCCAGCAGTTACCCGGGACAACTTGAAGCTTTCTTT. Its translation is CASSYPGQLEAFF. The rearrangement uses TRBV6-6 and TRBJ1-1; tentative D call: TRBD1 (6 bases). The CDR3 totals 13 residues. The V and J ends lost 2 bases and 7 bases respectively, with 11 bases between them. Germline V gene lookup returns CDR1 MNHNY and CDR2 SVGAGI (reference sequence).

The chain carries TRBV5-1 and TRBJ2-3, with 10 bases lining up with TRBD1. The CDR3 extends over 15 amino acids. Unmatched junction bases numbered 6, after V lost 6 bases and J lost 2 bases. Per the germline V gene, CDR1 is SGHRS and CDR2 is YFSETQ. The CDR3 loop is CASTDRGLDTDTQYF. DNA for the CDR3: TGCGCCAGCACAGACAGGGGGCTGGACACAGATACGCAGTATTTT.

This clonotype was observed a few times. The chain has TRBV12-3 or TRBV12-4 and TRBJ2-2, with TRBD2 matching over 11 bases. The V segment lost 5 bases and the J segment 1 base; nucleotides outside the gene matches: 9. The CDR3 spans 18 residues. The CDR3: CASSMTITSGRNTGELFF. The CDR3, as DNA: TGTGCCAGCAGTATGACGATCACTAGCGGGAGGAACACCGGGGAGCTGTTTTTT.

The chain recombines TRBV20-1 with TRBJ1-2, with no clear D. CDR3 length equals 11 residues. V was cut by 6 bases and J by 3 bases, with 8 bases left in between. Germline values: CDR1 DFQATT, CDR2 SNEGSKA (reference sequence). In DNA form, the CDR3 reads TGCAGTGCACAGCGGGACTATGGCTACACCTTC. Its protein product is CSAQRDYGYTF.

The rearrangement uses TRBV12-3 or TRBV12-4 and TRBJ2-7; 10 bases agree with TRBD2. Trimming cost V 3 bases and J 4 bases; bases outside gene matches: 6. The CDR3 is 15 residues long. CDR3 nucleotides: TGTGCCAGCAGTTTCAGAACAGCGGGAGGGTACGAGCAGTACTTC. This sequence encodes CASSFRTAGGYEQYF.

This clonotype was counted between two and nine times. V gene TRBV20-1 combines with J gene TRBJ2-1; unclear D gene. Trimming took 4 bases from V and 5 from J, leaving 9 bases between them. CDR3 length: 12 amino acids. Germline-derived CDR1 and CDR2 are DFQATT and SNEGSKA (reference sequence). In DNA form, the CDR3 reads TGCAGTGCTACCGCCCGGGACAATGAGCAGTTCTTC. It is translated as CSATARDNEQFF.

This clonotype came up a few times. The rearrangement links TRBV7-8 to TRBJ2-1; D unresolved. The CDR3 is 13 amino acids. The V end was cut by 5 bases, the J end by 9 bases, with 14 bases between. CDR1 is SGHVS, CDR2 FQNEAQ, per germline. The chain's CDR3 is CASSPAEVGEQFF. CDR3 nucleotide sequence: TGTGCCAGCAGCCCAGCCGAAGTTGGTGAGCAGTTCTTC.

This clonotype has more than one count but fewer than ten. This chain connects TRBV14 to TRBJ2-7, with D hard to call. CDR1 is SGHDN and CDR2 is FVKESK in the germline V gene. Between the trimmed V and J ends, which lost 1 base and 4 bases, there was a span of 8 bases. There are 13 residues in the CDR3. CDR3 loop: CASSQVDSYEQYF. The CDR3 region has the DNA TGTGCCAGCAGCCAAGTTGACTCGTACGAGCAGTACTTC.

This clonotype was found a few times. CDR3 loop: CSVPGQGRKLGYNEQFF. The CDR3, as DNA: TGCAGCGTCCCGGGACAGGGCCGAAAGTTGGGGTACAATGAGCAGTTCTTC. The rearrangement links TRBV29-1 to TRBJ2-1, with 9 bases lining up with TRBD1. CDR1 SQVTM and CDR2 ANQGSEA come from the germline V gene. The CDR3 loop spans 17 amino acids. V was pared by 6 bases and J by 4 bases, with 16 bases of the junction left unmatched.

V usage is TRBV21-1 and J usage is TRBJ2-1; TRBD1 reflects the table's D call only, with no check against the DNA. TRBV21-1 is described as a pseudogene. The CDR3 spans 14 residues. The DNA of the CDR3 is TGTGCCAGCAGGTCCCCTACGGGGCACAATGAGCAGTTCTTC. Protein product: CASRSPTGHNEQFF.

This clonotype was counted once. One end of the junction varies from germline; a read error may be responsible. The chain is built from TRBV20-1 and TRBJ2-5; no firm D call. Germline values: CDR1 DFQATT, CDR2 SNEGSKA (reference sequence). The CDR3 spans 13 residues. CDR3 sequence: CSASPLPQETQNF. The DNA of the CDR3 is TGCAGTGCTAGTCCACTACCTCAAGAGACCCAGAACTTC.

In its sample, this clonotype was seen a few times. The J gene is TRBJ2-1, the V gene TRBV6-1, with 12 bases that match TRBD2. The CDR3 length is 18 residues. The trim removed 5 bases at V and 0 bases at J, leaving 8 bases unmatched. CDR1 is MNHNS, CDR2 SASEGT, per germline. Here the CDR3 reads CASSPGLAGKTSYNEQFF. CDR3 sequence (DNA): TGTGCCAGCAGTCCCGGACTAGCGGGAAAAACCTCCTACAATGAGCAGTTCTTC.

This clonotype has only a few counts. J is TRBJ2-7 and V is TRBV6-1, with 14 bases identical to TRBD2. Trimming cost V 8 bases and J 3 bases; bases outside gene matches: 12. The germline V gene encodes CDR1 MNHNS and CDR2 SASEGT. The CDR3 consists of 17 residues. CDR3 nucleotides: TGTGCCAGCCGATCGACTAGCGGGAGGGGGTCGGGCTACGAGCAGTACTTC. Translating gives CASRSTSGRGSGYEQYF.

This clonotype was seen only a few times. The chain uses TRBV4-1 and TRBJ2-5; TRBD2 matches 10 bases. V lost 4 bases, J lost 3 bases, and 8 bases stayed unmatched. This CDR3 has 16 residues. CDR1 is MGHRA, CDR2 YSYEKL, per germline. CDR3 DNA: TGCGCCAGCAGCCCCTCTCGGCTAGCGGGGGAAGAGACCCAGTACTTC. Translating it yields CASSPSRLAGEETQYF.

CDR3 loop: CASSLGSGNGLDTQYF. In nucleotides, the CDR3 is TGTGCCAGCAGCTTAGGGTCAGGGAATGGTTTAGATACGCAGTATTTT. The chain combines TRBV7-2 with TRBJ2-3; possibly TRBD1 for D (5 bases). Germline CDR1 reads SGHTA; CDR2 reads FQGNSA. This CDR3 comprises 16 residues. The V gene lost 1 base and the J gene lost 5 bases, with 16 bases spanning the gap.